A selection of T cell receptor beta chains follows, all from one sample in a study of T-cell reconstitution after alpha-beta-depleted transplantation in children. TCRdb reprocessed the PCR reads with MiXCR, giving one entry per CDR3 protein. The sample holds hundreds of thousands of distinct CDR3 sequences, roughly 13% seen once. The sequences come from PBMCs, mostly from graft donor cells, collected 360 days after TCRalphabeta/CD19-depleted stem cell transplant. Receptor source: a male patient between 5 and 17 years old who had a stem cell transplant for acute myeloid leukemia, so the T cells may come from the graft donor. CDR3s include the opening cysteine and the closing phenylalanine or tryptophan. A D gene is named only where the DNA matches it firmly. Size values are once, few and many counts, or a class for expanded clones, and some rows have none.

TRBV28	few	TRBJ2-7	NA	CAILGGSDYEQYF	TGTGCCATCCTTGGGGGCAGCGACTACGAGCAGTACTTC
TRBV28	NA	TRBJ2-7	TRBD2	CASSLGGGSGSYEQYF	TGTGCCAGCAGTTTGGGAGGCGGGAGTGGGTCGTACGAGCAGTACTTC
TRBV4-3	few	TRBJ2-1	TRBD2	CASSQDGRTGGEQFF	TGCGCCAGCAGCCAAGACGGACGGACGGGAGGTGAGCAGTTCTTC
TRBV27	few	TRBJ2-7	NA	CASKSTALYEQYF	TGTGCCAGCAAATCCACCGCTCTCTACGAGCAGTACTTC
TRBV12-3/TRBV12-4	NA	TRBJ2-7	NA	CASSWTIGLYEQYF	TGTGCCAGCAGTTGGACTATTGGCCTATACGAGCAGTACTTC
TRBV2	NA	TRBJ2-1	TRBD2	CAFSLGLAGLTYQYNEQFF	TGTGCCTTCAGTTTGGGACTAGCGGGACTCACCTATCAATACAATGAGCAGTTCTTC
TRBV21-1	few	TRBJ2-7	NA	CASSKGEGAPDEQYF	TGTGCCAGCAGCAAAGGAGAAGGGGCTCCGGACGAGCAGTACTTC
TRBV5-1	many	TRBJ2-1	TRBD1	CASSWTGDHNEQFF	TGCGCCAGCAGCTGGACAGGTGACCACAATGAGCAGTTCTTC
TRBV4-3	few	TRBJ2-2	NA	CASSQAGTGELFF	TGCGCCAGCAGCCAAGCGGGCACCGGGGAGCTGTTTTTT
TRBV29-1	many	TRBJ2-1	TRBD2	CSVDERGLAGFNEQFF	TGCAGCGTTGACGAAAGGGGACTAGCGGGATTCAATGAGCAGTTCTTC
TRBV29-1	many	TRBJ2-7	TRBD1	CSVEDALRDRGTYEQYF	TGCAGCGTTGAAGATGCCCTCCGGGACAGGGGGACCTACGAGCAGTACTTC
TRBV7-9	many	TRBJ2-5	NA	CASSGKGPSVETQYF	TGTGCCAGCAGCGGAAAGGGACCCAGCGTGGAGACCCAGTACTTC
TRBV20-1	many	TRBJ2-4	NA	CSASNPDIQYF	TGCAGTGCTAGTAACCCAGACATTCAGTACTTC
TRBV7-9	NA	TRBJ2-2	NA	CASSHQGTEDTGELFF	TGTGCCAGCAGTCACCAAGGGACTGAAGACACCGGGGAGCTGTTTTTT
TRBV4-3	few	TRBJ1-3	NA	CASSQDPASGNTIYF	TGCGCCAGCAGCCAAGACCCGGCTTCTGGAAACACCATATATTTT
TRBV7-9	NA	TRBJ2-1	TRBD2	CASSPRLAGVGYNEQFF	TGTGCCAGCAGCCCCCGACTAGCGGGAGTAGGGTACAATGAGCAGTTCTTC